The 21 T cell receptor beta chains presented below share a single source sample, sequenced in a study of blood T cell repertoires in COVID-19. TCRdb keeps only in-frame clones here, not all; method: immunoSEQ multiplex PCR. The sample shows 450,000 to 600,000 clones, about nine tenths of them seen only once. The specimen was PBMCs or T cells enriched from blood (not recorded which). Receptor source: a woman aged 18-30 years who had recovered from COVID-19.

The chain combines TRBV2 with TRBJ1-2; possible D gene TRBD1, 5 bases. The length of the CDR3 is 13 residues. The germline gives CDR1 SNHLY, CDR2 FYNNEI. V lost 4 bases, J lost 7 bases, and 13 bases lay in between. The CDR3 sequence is CASSGTGQSGYTF. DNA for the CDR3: TGTGCCAGCAGTGGGACCGGACAATCTGGCTACACCTTC. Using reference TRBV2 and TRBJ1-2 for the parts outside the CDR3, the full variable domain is EPEVTQTPSHQVTQMGQEVILRCVPISNHLYFYWYRQILGQKVEFLVSFYNNEISEKSEIFDDQFSVERPDGSNFTLKIRSTKLEDSAMYFCASSGTGQSGYTFGSGTRLTVV.

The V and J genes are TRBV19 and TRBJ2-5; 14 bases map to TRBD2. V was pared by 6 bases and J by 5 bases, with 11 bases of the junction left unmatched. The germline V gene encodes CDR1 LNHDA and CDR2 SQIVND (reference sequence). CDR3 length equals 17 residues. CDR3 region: CASSILGTSGGGETQYF. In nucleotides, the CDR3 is TGTGCCAGTAGCATACTCGGGACTAGCGGGGGTGGGGAGACCCAGTACTTC.

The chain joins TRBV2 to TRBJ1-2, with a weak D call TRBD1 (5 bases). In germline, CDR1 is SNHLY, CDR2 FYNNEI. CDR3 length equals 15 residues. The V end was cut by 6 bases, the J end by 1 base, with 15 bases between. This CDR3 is CASSPWGGNNYGYTF. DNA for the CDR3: TGTGCCAGCAGCCCTTGGGGGGGTAATAACTATGGCTACACCTTC.

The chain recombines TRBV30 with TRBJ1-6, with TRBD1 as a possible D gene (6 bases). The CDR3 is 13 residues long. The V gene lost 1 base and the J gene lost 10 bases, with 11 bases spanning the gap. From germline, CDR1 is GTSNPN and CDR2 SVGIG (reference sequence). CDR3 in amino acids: CAWSEGVESPLHF. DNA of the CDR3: TGTGCCTGGAGTGAGGGGGTAGAGTCACCCCTCCACTTT.

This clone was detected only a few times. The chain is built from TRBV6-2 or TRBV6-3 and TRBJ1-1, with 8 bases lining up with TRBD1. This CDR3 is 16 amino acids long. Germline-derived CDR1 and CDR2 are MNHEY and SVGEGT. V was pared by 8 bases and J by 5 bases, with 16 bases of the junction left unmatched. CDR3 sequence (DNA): TGTGCCAGCGGCCGAACCAGGGGGCGTCTTAAGACTGAAGCTTTCTTT. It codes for CASGRTRGRLKTEAFF.

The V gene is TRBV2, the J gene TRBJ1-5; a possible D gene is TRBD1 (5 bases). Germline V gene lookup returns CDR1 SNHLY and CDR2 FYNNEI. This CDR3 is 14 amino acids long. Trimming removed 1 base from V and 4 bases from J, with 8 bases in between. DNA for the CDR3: TGTGCCAGCAGTGAAGGACAGTTTAATCAGCCCCAGCATTTT. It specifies CASSEGQFNQPQHF.

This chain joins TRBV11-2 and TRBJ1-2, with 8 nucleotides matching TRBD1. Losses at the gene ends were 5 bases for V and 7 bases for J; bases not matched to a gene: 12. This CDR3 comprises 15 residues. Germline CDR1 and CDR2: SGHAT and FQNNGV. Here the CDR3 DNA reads TGTGCCAGCAGCCGACCAATGTTACAGGGGGGTGGCTACACCTTC. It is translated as CASSRPMLQGGGYTF.

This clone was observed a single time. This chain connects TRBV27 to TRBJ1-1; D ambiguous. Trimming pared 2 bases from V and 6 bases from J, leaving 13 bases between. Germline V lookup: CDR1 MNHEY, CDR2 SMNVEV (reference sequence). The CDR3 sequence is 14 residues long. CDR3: CASSLTSAVPEAFF. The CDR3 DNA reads TGTGCCAGCAGTTTAACGTCCGCGGTCCCTGAAGCTTTCTTT.

For the CDR3, the DNA is TGTGCCACCATGAGGGCCATCAGGCCCACAGATACGCAGTATTTT. Translation: CATMRAIRPTDTQYF. The genes are TRBV24-1 and TRBJ2-3, with D perhaps TRBD2 (5 bases). The length of the CDR3 is 15 residues. V lost 8 bases, J lost 2 bases, and 16 bases lay in between. The germline CDR1 and CDR2 sequences are KGHDR and SFDVKD.

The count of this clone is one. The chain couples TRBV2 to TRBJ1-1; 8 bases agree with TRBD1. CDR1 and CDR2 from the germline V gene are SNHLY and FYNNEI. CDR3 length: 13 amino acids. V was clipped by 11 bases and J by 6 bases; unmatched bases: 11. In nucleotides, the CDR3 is TGTGCCGGAACGGGACAGGCGGACGCTGAAGCTTTCTTT. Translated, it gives CAGTGQADAEAFF. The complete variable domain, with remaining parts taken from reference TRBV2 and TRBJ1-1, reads EPEVTQTPSHQVTQMGQEVILRCVPISNHLYFYWYRQILGQKVEFLVSFYNNEISEKSEIFDDQFSVERPDGSNFTLKIRSTKLEDSAMYFCAGTGQADAEAFFGQGTRLTVV.

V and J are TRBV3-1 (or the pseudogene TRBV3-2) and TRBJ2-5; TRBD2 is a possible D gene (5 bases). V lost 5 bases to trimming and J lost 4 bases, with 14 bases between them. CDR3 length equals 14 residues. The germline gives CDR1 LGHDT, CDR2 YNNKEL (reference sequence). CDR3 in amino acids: CASSSPSRAETQYF. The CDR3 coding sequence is TGTGCCAGCAGCTCCCCCTCGAGGGCAGAGACCCAGTACTTC.

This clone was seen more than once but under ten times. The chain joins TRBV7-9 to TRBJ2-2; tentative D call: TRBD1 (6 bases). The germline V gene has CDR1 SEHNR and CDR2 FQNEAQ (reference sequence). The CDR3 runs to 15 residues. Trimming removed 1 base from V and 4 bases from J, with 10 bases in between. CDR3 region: CASSLVGAVTGELFF. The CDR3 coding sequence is TGTGCCAGCAGCTTAGTGGGGGCGGTCACCGGGGAGCTGTTTTTT.

The CDR3 DNA reads as TGCGCCAGCGCGACCCAGACAGGGAGATACAATGAGCAGTTCTTC. Translating it yields CASATQTGRYNEQFF. This chain uses TRBV5-1 with TRBJ2-1, with TRBD1 identical over 7 bases. The CDR3 length is 15 residues. With V trimmed by 7 bases and J by 4 bases, 11 bases remained unmatched. Looked up from germline, CDR1 is SGHRS and CDR2 is YFSETQ.

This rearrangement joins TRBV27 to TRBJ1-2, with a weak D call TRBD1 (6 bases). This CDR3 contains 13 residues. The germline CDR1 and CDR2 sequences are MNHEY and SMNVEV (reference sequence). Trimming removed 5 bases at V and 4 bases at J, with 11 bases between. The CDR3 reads CASSMDSVYGYTF. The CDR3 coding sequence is TGTGCCAGCAGTATGGACAGCGTCTATGGCTACACCTTC.

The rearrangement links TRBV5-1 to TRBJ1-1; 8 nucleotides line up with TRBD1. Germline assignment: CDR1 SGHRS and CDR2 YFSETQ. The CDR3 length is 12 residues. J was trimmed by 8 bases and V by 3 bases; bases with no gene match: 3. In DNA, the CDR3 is TGCGCCAGCAGCTATGGGGACAGGGAAGCTTTCTTT. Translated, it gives CASSYGDREAFF.

The CDR3 DNA is TGTGCCAGCAGCTTAGTGTCTTGGCAACAGGGGAAGCAAGAGACCCAGTACTTC. Protein product: CASSLVSWQQGKQETQYF. The chain recombines TRBV7-9 with TRBJ2-5, with 7 bases identical to TRBD1. V gave up 1 base and J gave up 2 bases; unmatched junction bases: 13. CDR1 and CDR2 (germline): SEHNR, FQNEAQ (reference sequence). The CDR3 length is 18 residues.

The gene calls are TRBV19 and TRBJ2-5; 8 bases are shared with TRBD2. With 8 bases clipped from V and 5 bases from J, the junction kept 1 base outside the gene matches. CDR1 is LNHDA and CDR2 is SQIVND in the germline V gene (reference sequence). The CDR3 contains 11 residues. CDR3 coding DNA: TGTGCCAGTTGCGGGGGGGAGACCCAGTACTTC. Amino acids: CASCGGETQYF.

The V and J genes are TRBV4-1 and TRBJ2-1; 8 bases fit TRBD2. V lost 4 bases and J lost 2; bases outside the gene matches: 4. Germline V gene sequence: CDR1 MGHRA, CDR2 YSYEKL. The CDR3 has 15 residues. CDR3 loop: CASSLSGEPYNEQFF. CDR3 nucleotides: TGCGCCAGCAGCCTTAGCGGGGAACCCTACAATGAGCAGTTCTTC.

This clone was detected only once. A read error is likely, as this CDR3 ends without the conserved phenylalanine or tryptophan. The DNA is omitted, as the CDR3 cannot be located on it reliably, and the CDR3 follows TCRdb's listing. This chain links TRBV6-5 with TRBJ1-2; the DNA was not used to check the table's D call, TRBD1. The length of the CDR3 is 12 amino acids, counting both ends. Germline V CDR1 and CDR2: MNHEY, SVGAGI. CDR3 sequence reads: CASRDDGDRLRN.

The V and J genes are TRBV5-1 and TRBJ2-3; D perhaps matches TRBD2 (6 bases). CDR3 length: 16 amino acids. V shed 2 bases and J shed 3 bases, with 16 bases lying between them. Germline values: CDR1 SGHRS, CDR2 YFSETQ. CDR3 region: CASSLVGGVGTDTQYF. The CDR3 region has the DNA TGCGCCAGCAGCTTAGTCGGCGGGGTCGGAACAGATACGCAGTATTTT.

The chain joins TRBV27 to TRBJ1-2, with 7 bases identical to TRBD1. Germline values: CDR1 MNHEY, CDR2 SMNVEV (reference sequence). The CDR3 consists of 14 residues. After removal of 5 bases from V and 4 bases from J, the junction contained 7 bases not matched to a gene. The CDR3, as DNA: TGTGCCAGCAGTCCTCGACAGGGCGGCTATGGCTACACCTTC. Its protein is CASSPRQGGYGYTF.